A selection of T cell receptor beta chains follows, all from one sample in a study of STAT5B mutations in CD4+ large granular lymphocyte leukemia. Sequencing used immunoSEQ multiplex PCR; TCRdb keeps in-frame clones, though not all of them. The sample has 37,000 or so clones, 87% seen once. What was sequenced was CD4+ T cells from blood buffy coats. The receptors were sampled from a human donor in good health. Each CDR3 is given with its conserved first and last residue. A D gene is named only where the DNA matches it firmly. The size of a clone is reported for some rows only, either as once, few or many, or as a class for expanded clones.

j_call v_call d_call clone_size cdr3_nt cdr3_aa
TRBJ1-5 TRBV19 TRBD1 . TGTGCCAGTAGTATAGCACAGGGGCAGCCCCAGCATTTT CASSIAQGQPQHF
TRBJ2-1 TRBV5-6 . . TGTGCCAGCAGCCCCCCCGGGTCTCAGGGCAATGAGCAGTTCTTC CASSPPGSQGNEQFF
TRBJ2-3 TRBV5-6 . once TGTGCCAGCAGGGTGCGGGGTGCTAGCACAGATACGCAGTATTTT CASRVRGASTDTQYF
TRBJ1-3 TRBV19 . . TGTGCCAGTAGTCGGGGCAGCCGTAGCTCTGGAAACACCATATATTTT CASSRGSRSSGNTIYF
TRBJ2-1 TRBV7-2 . . TGTGCCAGCAGACCGGACACCAGCTCCTACAATGAGCAGTTCTTC CASRPDTSSYNEQFF
TRBJ2-7 TRBV7-2 . . TGTGCCAGCAGCTTACTGGGGATTTACCCCTACGAGCAGTACTTC CASSLLGIYPYEQYF
TRBJ2-1 TRBV10-2 TRBD2 . TGCGCCAGCAGTGAGTCGGGAGCGGGAGGGTATCAGGTACAGCAGTTCTTC CASSESGAGGYQVQQFF
TRBJ1-5 TRBV6-5 . few TGTGCCAGCAGTTACAATGTAGGGGCCAATCAGCCCCAGCATTTT CASSYNVGANQPQHF
TRBJ2-3 TRBV28 . . TGTGCCGGCGCACGGTACCCAGATACGCAGTATTTT CAGARYPDTQYF
TRBJ2-7 TRBV7-8 TRBD2 once TGTGCCAGCAGCTTAGGGACTAGCGGAAACTACGAGCAGTACTTC CASSLGTSGNYEQYF
TRBJ2-2 TRBV18 . . TGTGCCAGCTCACCAGCCGCCGGGGAGCTGTTTTTT CASSPAAGELFF
TRBJ1-2 TRBV14 . few TGTGCCAGCAGCCAAATTGGGGATGGCTACACCTTC CASSQIGDGYTF
TRBJ1-2 TRBV29-1 TRBD1 . TGCAGCGTTGCAACAGGGGGACGCGGCTACACCTTC CSVATGGRGYTF